Sequencing of this T cell receptor beta chain was carried out in a study of OX40 agonist ivuxolimab in advanced cancers. Across the whole study: A history of anti-PD-1, anti-PD-L1 or anti-CTLA-4 therapy was acceptable, and around 36% had some.

This clone was counted only a few times. Its specificity is unknown. Other DNA sequences from this sample encode an identical CDR3 as well. Overall study results and limits: More expanded clones were found, on average, in CD8+ than in CD4+ T cells. The investigators did not determine what antigen specificity the expanded peripheral T cells had.

V dropped 4 bases and J dropped 4 bases, with 9 bases sitting between them. The CDR3 contains 13 residues. Germline-derived CDR1 and CDR2 are SGHNT and YYREEE (reference sequence). TCRdb keeps only in-frame clones here, not all; method: immunoSEQ multiplex PCR. The data contain about 100,000 clones, approximately 90% of them singletons. The sequence derives from an adult with an advanced solid tumor such as melanoma, head and neck, liver or kidney cancer. The material sequenced was CD4+ or CD8+ T cells sorted from blood, taken in a trial of the OX40 agonist ivuxolimab. The gene calls are TRBV5-4 and TRBJ2-1; D gene unclear. The CDR3 sequence is CASSSDGYNEQFF. The CDR3 region has the DNA TGTGCCAGCAGCAGCGACGGATACAATGAGCAGTTCTTC.